The 8 T cell receptor beta chains below all came from one sample that was sequenced in a study of OX40 agonist ivuxolimab in advanced cancers. Here immunoSEQ multiplex PCR was the method, and the copy in TCRdb shows in-frame clones only, minus some. The sample comprises tens of thousands of clones, roughly 90% of which are singletons, and roughly 9% rests with the top ten. This specimen was CD4+ or CD8+ T cells sorted from blood, taken in a trial of the OX40 agonist ivuxolimab. These receptors all come from an adult with an advanced solid tumor such as melanoma, head and neck, liver or kidney cancer.

The J gene is TRBJ1-1, the V gene TRBV7-9; D uncertain. The CDR3 loop spans 17 amino acids. V dropped 3 bases and J dropped 0 bases, with 17 bases sitting between them. Germline CDR1 is SEHNR and CDR2 is FQNEAQ (reference sequence). The CDR3 region has the DNA TGTGCCAGCAGCTTTATGTCGGCCCAGTATATGAACACTGAAGCTTTCTTT. It yields the protein CASSFMSAQYMNTEAFF. The whole variable domain, filled in from reference TRBV7-9 and TRBJ1-1, reads DTGVSQNPRHKITKRGQNVTFRCDPISEHNRLYWYRQTLGQGPEFLTYFQNEAQLEKSRLLSDRFSAERPKGSFSTLEIQRTEQGDSAMYLCASSFMSAQYMNTEAFFGQGTRLTVV.

This clone was detected only once. This sequence joins TRBV13 and TRBJ2-7; D uncertain. The germline V gene has CDR1 PRHDT and CDR2 FYEKMQ (reference sequence). V was clipped by 4 bases and J by 2 bases, with 3 bases between them. This CDR3 has 11 residues. As DNA, the CDR3 is TGTGCCAGCAGCTACACCTACGAGCAGTACTTC. It yields the protein CASSYTYEQYF.

V usage is TRBV12-5 and J usage is TRBJ1-1; D is uncertain. V was cut by 2 bases and J by 4 bases, with 8 bases left in between. Germline CDR1 is LGHNT and CDR2 is FRNRAP. The CDR3 covers 13 residues. The chain's CDR3 is CASGLSRSTEAFF. The CDR3 region has the DNA TGTGCTAGTGGTTTGAGCAGGAGCACTGAAGCTTTCTTT.

The rearrangement joins TRBV9 to TRBJ2-1; D might be TRBD2 (6 bases). V lost 4 bases to trimming and J lost 6 bases, with 17 bases between them. The CDR3 consists of 15 residues. Germline loops: CDR1 SGDLS, CDR2 YYNGEE. CDR3 amino acids: CASSLPRGGGNEQFF. The DNA for the CDR3 is TGTGCCAGCAGCTTACCCCGGGGAGGAGGCAATGAGCAGTTCTTC.

The chain employs TRBV27 and TRBJ2-3; a weak D match, TRBD1 (5 bases). CDR1 MNHEY and CDR2 SMNVEV come from the germline V gene (reference sequence). This CDR3 has 17 amino acids. V lost 3 bases and J 2 bases, leaving 18 bases between the germline ends. Written as DNA, the CDR3 is TGTGCCAGCAGTTTGGTGGCAGGGCGCTCATTCACAGATACGCAGTATTTT. It is translated as CASSLVAGRSFTDTQYF.

This sequence joins TRBV11-2 and TRBJ1-2; D might be TRBD1 (5 bases). Trimming pared 2 bases from V and 8 bases from J, leaving 12 bases between. This CDR3 is built from 13 residues. In germline, CDR1 is SGHAT, CDR2 FQNNGV. Written as DNA, the CDR3 is TGTGCCAGCAGCTTACTAGGGGACTCCGGCTACACCTTC. Its translation is CASSLLGDSGYTF.

The chain uses TRBV27 and TRBJ2-5; possibly TRBD1 or TRBD2 for D (5 bases each). Germline CDR1 and CDR2: MNHEY and SMNVEV (reference sequence). Trimming stripped 3 bases from V and 5 bases from J, with 16 bases between. CDR3 length equals 15 residues. CDR3 protein: CASSFTGGLGETQYF. The CDR3, as DNA: TGTGCCAGCAGTTTTACAGGAGGTCTGGGCGAGACCCAGTACTTC.

This chain uses TRBV11-2 with TRBJ2-7; D is possibly TRBD1 (6 bases). V was clipped by 5 bases and J by 3 bases, with 11 bases between them. Germline CDR1 SGHAT, CDR2 FQNNGV. There are 13 residues in the CDR3. CDR3 residues: CASSHRENYEQYF. The CDR3 nucleotides read TGTGCCAGCAGCCACAGGGAAAACTACGAGCAGTACTTC.